This T cell receptor beta chain is drawn from a study of blood T cell repertoires in COVID-19 (TCRdb year 2020). Regarding the study in general: Samples from collaborators originated in the United States, Italy and Spain and spanned both the acute and convalescent phases of COVID-19. The repertoires were released in a freely available public database intended as a resource for research on the immune response to SARS-CoV-2. The dataset comprised deeply sampled blood TCRbeta repertoires from subjects exposed to, actively infected with, or recovered from COVID-19. The material from the prospective study consisted of cDNA or gDNA derived from T cells, B-cell-depleted T cells, or PBMCs. Sample metadata almost always included a de-identified subject ID, COVID-19 status, age in years and sex. HLA class I and class II types, where available, came from metadata supplied by the sample provider rather than from assay-based typing. The samples were drawn from the first 160 participants of the ongoing ImmuneRACE study and from some 1,300 subjects provided by 6 global collaborators.

For this chain, trimming is 6 bases at the V end and 0 bases at the J end, and the number of junction bases without a gene match is 8. Reading the germline V gene gives CDR1 SNHLY and CDR2 FYNNEI. The CDR3 measures 15 amino acids from cysteine to phenylalanine. The CDR3 DNA has 45 bases and is translated from base 1. What the study reported, not specific to this receptor: Clinical and demographic metadata were provided uncurated, with the amount varying by source and participant.

The collaborating institutions used their own protocols to collect whole blood in K2EDTA tubes. For TCRbeta analysis, collaborators shipped samples in one of three forms: frozen whole blood, isolated PBMCs, or DNA extracted from either of those sample types. To note about this clone: Its antigen is still unknown. No base quality values were provided; no much bigger clone lies one nucleotide off.

The immunoSEQ Assay, a bias-controlled multiplex PCR, was used to amplify TCRbeta CDR3 regions from genomic DNA. Concerning the study's data processing: The number of nucleated cells in each sample was estimated by amplification of reference gene primers within the assay. To quantify the absolute abundance of each unique TCRbeta CDR3 rearrangement, sequence reads were collapsed and filtered. For each sample, productive Simpson clonality was calculated by taking the square root of Simpson's diversity index across productive rearrangements. Sourced from immuneACCESS, this table was stored by TCRdb with only in-frame sequences that have V and J called. A share of the clones is absent; for the studies checked, an unresolved V gene accounts for under half, and the remainder has no known explanation. V, J and clone size derive from that table, while D and trimming were established from the DNA sequence. For this sample there are around 130,000 clones; 75% to 90% appear just once. The ten largest clonotypes hold roughly a quarter of the sample.

The V and J segments used are TRBV2 and TRBJ2-7; 7 middle bases align to TRBD2. Sequencing input: peripheral blood. This sequence was found in a man between 65 and 85 years old with active or convalescent COVID-19. The CDR3 region reads CASRTNERGSYEQYF. In nucleotide form, the sequence is TGTGCCAGCAGAACCAATGAGCGGGGCTCCTACGAGCAGTACTTC. The CDR3 plus the reference TRBV2 and TRBJ2-7 genes for the other parts give the full variable domain: EPEVTQTPSHQVTQMGQEVILRCVPISNHLYFYWYRQILGQKVEFLVSFYNNEISEKSEIFDDQFSVERPDGSNFTLKIRSTKLEDSAMYFCASRTNERGSYEQYFGPGTRLTVT.